The present entry profiles one T cell receptor beta chain with its context. A far larger clone is off by one base, so a read error is likely. Time point specified: newly diagnosed GD, antithyroid drugs for less than 3 months. PBMCs were the source of the RNA used for TCR sequencing. These data come from a study of regulatory T cells in long-lasting Graves disease. From germline, CDR1 is MNHEY and CDR2 SMNVEV (reference sequence). V was shortened by 8 bases and J by 3 bases, with 10 bases between the two germline ends. The CDR3 contains 12 residues. Building the TCR beta libraries relied on iRepertoire HTBI primers, and CDR3 regions underwent Arm-PCR. TCRdb ran MiXCR on the multiplex PCR reads and lists one entry per CDR3 protein. The table shows under 500,000 distinct CDR3 sequences, with 16% occurring only once. These data also featured in a second study, about T cells in Graves' hyperthyroidism and ophthalmopathy. This second report adds: Researchers found most expanded thyroid clonotypes above 0.001 in blood as well.

V and J are TRBV27 and TRBJ1-1, with no clear D. Source: peripheral blood mononuclear cells (PBMCs), taken at new diagnosis, from a patient treated with antithyroid drugs. The TCR comes from a woman under 40 with Graves disease. The CDR3 sequence: CASGPGYTEAFF. The DNA for the CDR3 is TGTGCCAGCGGCCCGGGGTACACTGAAGCTTTCTTT.